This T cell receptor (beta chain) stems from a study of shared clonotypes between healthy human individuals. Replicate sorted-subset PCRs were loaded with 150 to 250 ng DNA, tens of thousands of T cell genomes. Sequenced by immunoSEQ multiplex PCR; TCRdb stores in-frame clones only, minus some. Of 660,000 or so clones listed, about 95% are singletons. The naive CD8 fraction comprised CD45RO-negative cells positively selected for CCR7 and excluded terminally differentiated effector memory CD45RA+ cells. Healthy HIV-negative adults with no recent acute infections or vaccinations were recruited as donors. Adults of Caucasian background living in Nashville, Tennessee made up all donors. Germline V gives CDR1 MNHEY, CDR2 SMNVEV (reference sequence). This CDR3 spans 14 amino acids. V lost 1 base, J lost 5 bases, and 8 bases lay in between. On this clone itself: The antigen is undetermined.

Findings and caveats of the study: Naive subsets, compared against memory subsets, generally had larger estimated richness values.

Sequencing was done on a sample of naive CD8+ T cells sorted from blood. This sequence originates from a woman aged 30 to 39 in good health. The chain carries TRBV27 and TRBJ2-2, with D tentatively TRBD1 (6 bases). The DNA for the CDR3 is TGTGCCAGCAGTTTATTTACAGGGACCGGGGAGCTGTTTTTT. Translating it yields CASSLFTGTGELFF.